The 5 T cell receptor beta chains below come from one sample, sequenced in a study of blood T cell repertoires in COVID-19. Clones were read by immunoSEQ multiplex PCR, and TCRdb kept only the in-frame ones, dropping some. Here the sample spans about 310,000 clones, about 89% being singletons. The sample comprised PBMCs or T cells enriched from blood (not recorded which). These receptor sequences come from a middle-aged woman who had recovered from COVID-19.

The rearrangement joins TRBV28 to TRBJ1-5; 7 bases are a match to TRBD1. Germline-derived CDR1 and CDR2 are MDHEN and SYDVKM. The CDR3 is made up of 13 amino acids. CDR3 nucleotides: TGTGTCACACAGGGACAGAGGAATCAGCCCCAGCATTTT. Encoded protein: CVTQGQRNQPQHF.

The chain is built from TRBV3-1 (or the pseudogene TRBV3-2) and TRBJ2-6; D is ambiguous. The V end was cut by 3 bases, the J end by 4 bases, with 7 bases between. The CDR3 consists of 14 residues. Germline CDR1 LGHDT, CDR2 YNNKEL (reference sequence). CDR3 region: CASSQVAGANVLTF. The CDR3 DNA is TGTGCCAGCAGCCAGGTCGCGGGGGCCAACGTCCTGACTTTC.

The rearrangement joins TRBV5-6 to TRBJ1-2; no firm D call. V shed 4 bases and J shed 0 bases, with 19 bases lying between them. CDR3 length: 17 amino acids. The germline gives CDR1 SGHDT, CDR2 YYEEEE. CDR3 nucleotides: TGTGCCAGCAGCCGGCAACAGACCCCTATATCTAACTATGGCTACACCTTC. Its translation is CASSRQQTPISNYGYTF.

The chain carries TRBV7-3 and TRBJ2-1; 7 nucleotides line up with TRBD2. Trimming cost V 4 bases and J 14 bases; bases outside gene matches: 8. The CDR3 length is 12 residues. The germline CDR1 and CDR2 sequences are SGHTA and FQGTGA. CDR3 region: CASSSTGGGKFF. The CDR3 DNA reads as TGTGCCAGCAGCTCGACTGGCGGGGGAAAGTTCTTC.

This chain links TRBV4-1 with TRBJ2-1, with 12 bases identical to TRBD2. The CDR3 contains 16 residues. V shed 0 bases, J shed 7 bases, and the junction held 4 bases outside the gene matches. Germline CDR1 MGHRA, CDR2 YSYEKL. CDR3 nucleotides: TGCGCCAGCAGCCAAGAGCTAGCGGGGGGGCGTAATGAGCAGTTCTTC. Its protein is CASSQELAGGRNEQFF.